This TCR beta chain originates from a study of beta chain features in type 1 diabetes. This clone has only a few counts. The target antigen is unknown. Overall study findings and caveats: Since sequencing was performed on cDNA, cells with high TCR expression could be over-represented. Among patients with Type 1 diabetes, TCRB CDR3s were moderately but significantly shorter in every one of the four CD4+ subsets.

The CDR3 is 14 amino acids. From germline, CDR1 is LNHDA and CDR2 SQIVND (reference sequence). V lost 6 bases to trimming and J lost 8 bases; unmatched junction nucleotides: 11. The whole isolated RNA underwent reverse transcription, so sequencing captured expressed TCRB transcripts. Using immunoSEQ multiplex PCR, the repertoire was profiled, and TCRdb retains in-frame clones only, with some absent. The sample carries 600,000 to 700,000 clones, approximately 13% recorded once. Material: naive CD4+ T cells from blood. The rearrangement links TRBV19 to TRBJ1-2; 8 bases fit TRBD1. The source of this sequence is a young man with type 1 diabetes. The CDR3 is CASSRTTGDGGYTF. CDR3 nucleotides: TGTGCCAGTAGCCGGACGACAGGGGACGGCGGCTACACCTTC.